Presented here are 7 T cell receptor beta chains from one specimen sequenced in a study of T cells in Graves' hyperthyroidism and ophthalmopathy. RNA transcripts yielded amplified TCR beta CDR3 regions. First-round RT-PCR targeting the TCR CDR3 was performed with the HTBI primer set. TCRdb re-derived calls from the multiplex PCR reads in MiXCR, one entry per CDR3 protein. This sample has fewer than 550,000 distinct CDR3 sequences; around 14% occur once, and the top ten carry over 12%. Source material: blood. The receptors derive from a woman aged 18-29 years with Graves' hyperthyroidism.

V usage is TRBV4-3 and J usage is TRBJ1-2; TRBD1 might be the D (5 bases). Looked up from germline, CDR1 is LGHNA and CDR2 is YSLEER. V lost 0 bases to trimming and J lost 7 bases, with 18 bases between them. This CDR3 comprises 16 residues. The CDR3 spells CASSQDATGATSGYTF. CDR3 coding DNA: TGCGCCAGCAGCCAAGATGCGACTGGGGCTACTAGTGGCTACACCTTC.

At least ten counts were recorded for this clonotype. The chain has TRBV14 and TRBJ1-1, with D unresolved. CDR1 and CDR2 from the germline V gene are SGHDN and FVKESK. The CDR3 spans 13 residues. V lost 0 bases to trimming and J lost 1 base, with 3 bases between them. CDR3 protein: CASSQEWNTEAFF. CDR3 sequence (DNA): TGTGCCAGCAGCCAAGAATGGAACACTGAAGCTTTCTTT.

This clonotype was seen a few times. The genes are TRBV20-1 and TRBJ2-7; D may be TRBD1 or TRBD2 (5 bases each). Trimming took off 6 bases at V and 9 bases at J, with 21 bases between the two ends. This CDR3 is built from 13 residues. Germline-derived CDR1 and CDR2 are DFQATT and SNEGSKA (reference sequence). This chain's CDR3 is CSAHGRDLRGQYF. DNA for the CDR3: TGCAGTGCCCACGGACGGGACCTAAGGGGGCAGTACTTC.

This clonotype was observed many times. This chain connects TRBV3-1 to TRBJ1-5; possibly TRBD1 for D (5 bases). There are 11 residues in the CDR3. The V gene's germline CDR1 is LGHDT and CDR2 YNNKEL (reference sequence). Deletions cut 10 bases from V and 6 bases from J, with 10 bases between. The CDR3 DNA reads TGTGCCACGGGACCGGGTCAGCCCCAGCATTTT. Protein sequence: CATGPGQPQHF.

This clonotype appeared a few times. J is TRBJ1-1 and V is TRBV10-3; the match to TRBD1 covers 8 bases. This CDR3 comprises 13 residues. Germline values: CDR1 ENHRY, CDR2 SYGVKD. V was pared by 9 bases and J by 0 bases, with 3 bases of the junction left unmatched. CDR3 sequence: CAIQGDLNTEAFF. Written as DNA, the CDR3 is TGTGCCATACAGGGGGACTTGAACACTGAAGCTTTCTTT.

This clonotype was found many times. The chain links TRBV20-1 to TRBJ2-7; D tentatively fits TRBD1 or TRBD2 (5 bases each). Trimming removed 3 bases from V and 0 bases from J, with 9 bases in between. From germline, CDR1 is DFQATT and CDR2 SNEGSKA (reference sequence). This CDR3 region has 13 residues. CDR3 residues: CSARGTDSYEQYF. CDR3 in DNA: TGCAGTGCTAGGGGGACGGACTCCTACGAGCAGTACTTC.

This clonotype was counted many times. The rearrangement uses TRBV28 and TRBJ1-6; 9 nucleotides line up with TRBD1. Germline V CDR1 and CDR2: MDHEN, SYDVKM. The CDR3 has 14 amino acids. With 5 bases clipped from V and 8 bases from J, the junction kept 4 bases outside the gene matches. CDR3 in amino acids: CASSRDREYSPLHF. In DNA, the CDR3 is TGTGCCAGCAGTCGGGACAGGGAGTATTCACCCCTCCACTTT.